The 26 T cell receptor beta chains below come from one sample, sequenced in a study of cytomegalovirus exposure and HLA in healthy donors. The PCR had 60 Vbeta and 13 Jbeta primers. Profiled with immunoSEQ multiplex PCR; TCRdb holds only in-frame clones, not every one. The sample yields about 130,000 clones, roughly 70% seen once. Sequencing was carried out using PBMCs. The receptors shown here come from a woman aged 60-75 years in good health and CMV-seropositive.

The J gene is TRBJ1-3, the V gene TRBV5-4, with 7 bases identical to TRBD1. Germline CDR1 is SGHNT and CDR2 is YYREEE (reference sequence). The CDR3 sequence is 14 residues long. Unmatched junction bases numbered 3, after V lost 4 bases and J lost 2 bases. The CDR3 reads CASSETGTGNTIYF. The DNA for the CDR3 is TGTGCCAGCAGCGAGACAGGGACTGGAAACACCATATATTTT.

This clone was detected only a few times. The V call is TRBV11-2, the J call TRBJ1-4; TRBD1 agrees at 7 bases. The CDR3 runs to 15 residues. CDR1 SGHAT and CDR2 FQNNGV come from the germline V gene. Germline trimming cut 2 bases from V and 0 bases from J; bases unmatched to any gene: 0. CDR3 protein: CASSLRGPTNEKLFF. DNA of the CDR3: TGTGCCAGCAGCTTAAGGGGGCCAACTAATGAAAAACTGTTTTTT.

The rearrangement links TRBV5-1 to TRBJ2-5, with TRBD2 as a possible D gene (5 bases). Trimming pared 7 bases from V and 5 bases from J, leaving 15 bases between. In germline, CDR1 is SGHRS, CDR2 YFSETQ. This CDR3 comprises 13 residues. CDR3 amino acids: CASGLGRGETQYF. In DNA, the CDR3 is TGCGCCAGCGGCCTCGGACGAGGGGAGACCCAGTACTTC.

The chain carries TRBV5-6 and TRBJ2-5; TRBD2 agrees at 8 bases. The V segment lost 2 bases and the J segment 3 bases; nucleotides outside the gene matches: 12. Germline values: CDR1 SGHDT, CDR2 YYEEEE. This CDR3 contains 17 residues. CDR3 DNA: TGTGCCAGCAGCTTCGGACGGGAGGGCCGAACTAAAGAGACCCAGTACTTC. It yields the protein CASSFGREGRTKETQYF.

The chain has TRBV5-1 and TRBJ2-1, with D possibly being TRBD2 (5 bases). Trimming removed 0 bases at V and 5 bases at J, with 9 bases between. The CDR3 contains 14 residues. CDR1 SGHRS and CDR2 YFSETQ come from the germline V gene. This chain's CDR3 is CASSLAGNHNEQFF. The CDR3 DNA follows: TGCGCCAGCAGCTTGGCCGGGAACCACAATGAGCAGTTCTTC. Looking up the rest from reference TRBV5-1 and TRBJ2-1 gives the full variable domain: KAGVTQTPRYLIKTRGQQVTLSCSPISGHRSVSWYQQTPGQGLQFLFEYFSETQRNKGNFPGRFSGRQFSNSRSEMNVSTLELGDSALYLCASSLAGNHNEQFFGPGTRLTVL.

This chain links TRBV18 with TRBJ1-2; 7 positions agree with TRBD1. Germline-derived CDR1 and CDR2 are KGHSH and LQKENI. The V gene end was trimmed by 5 bases and the J gene end by 4 bases; junction bases not matched to a gene: 13. The CDR3 contains 16 residues. The CDR3 sequence: CASSVLRDSSFYGYTF. As DNA, the CDR3 is TGTGCCAGCTCAGTACTACGGGACAGTAGCTTCTATGGCTACACCTTC.

CDR3 sequence reads: CASSLEGAGYGYTF. As DNA, the CDR3 is TGTGCCAGCAGTTTGGAGGGGGCCGGCTATGGCTACACCTTC. The gene calls are TRBV27 and TRBJ1-2, with 7 bases aligning to TRBD1. The CDR3 spans 14 residues. With V trimmed by 3 bases and J by 4 bases, 5 bases remained unmatched. Germline V gives CDR1 MNHEY, CDR2 SMNVEV (reference sequence).

The genes are TRBV6-1 and TRBJ2-1, with 8 bases fitting TRBD1. This CDR3 is built from 16 residues. V gave up 4 bases and J gave up 2 bases; unmatched junction bases: 7. In germline, CDR1 is MNHNS, CDR2 SASEGT. Written as DNA, the CDR3 is TGTGCCAGCAGTGCACCCGGACAGGGACCCTACAATGAGCAGTTCTTC. Its protein is CASSAPGQGPYNEQFF.

This clone is a singleton in its sample. The V and J genes are TRBV29-1 and TRBJ2-1, with D perhaps TRBD2 (6 bases). The ends were cut back, 7 bases at V and 4 bases at J, with 8 bases in the middle. The germline gives CDR1 SQVTM, CDR2 ANQGSEA. CDR3 length equals 11 residues. CDR3 residues: CSAGTYNEQFF. The CDR3 DNA reads TGCAGCGCAGGGACTTACAATGAGCAGTTCTTC.

V usage is TRBV2 and J usage is TRBJ2-5; the D gene is possibly TRBD2 (5 bases). The CDR3 spans 16 residues. Looked up from germline, CDR1 is SNHLY and CDR2 is FYNNEI. Trimming left V 1 base short and J 2 bases short, with 14 bases between. The chain's CDR3 is CASSEVGRHRQETQYF. CDR3 bases: TGTGCCAGCAGTGAAGTTGGGAGACACCGGCAAGAGACCCAGTACTTC.

Remarks on this clone: The sample holds other DNA sequences that translate to the same CDR3. CDR3 protein: CASSLTGGAEAFF. The CDR3 DNA reads TGTGCCAGCAGTCTCACAGGGGGCGCCGAAGCTTTCTTT. V usage is TRBV28 and J usage is TRBJ1-1; 9 nucleotides line up with TRBD1. The junction had 6 bases not matched to a gene; V was cut back by 5 bases and J by 8 bases. The CDR3 length is 13 residues. Germline V CDR1 and CDR2: MDHEN, SYDVKM. The full variable domain, rest sourced from reference TRBV28 and TRBJ1-1, is DVKVTQSSRYLVKRTGEKVFLECVQDMDHENMFWYRQDPGLGLRLIYFSYDVKMKEKGDIPEGYSVSREKKERFSLILESASTNQTSMYLCASSLTGGAEAFFGQGTRLTVV.

This chain connects TRBV28 to TRBJ2-6; a weak D match, TRBD2 (7 bases). CDR1 MDHEN and CDR2 SYDVKM come from the germline V gene. V lost 2 bases, J lost 1 base, and 18 bases lay in between. This CDR3 region has 19 residues. The CDR3, as DNA: TGTGCCAGCAGTTTAAGGGGGGGCAGGGTAAGATCTGGGGCCAACGTCCTGACTTTC. Amino acids: CASSLRGGRVRSGANVLTF.

CDR3 nucleotide sequence: TGTGCCAGCAGTTTGAGGCGCAGGACAGGGGGCGGAGAGCAGTACTTC. It translates to CASSLRRRTGGGEQYF. This chain links TRBV28 with TRBJ2-7; 11 bases are shared with TRBD1. This CDR3 region has 16 residues. Germline V gives CDR1 MDHEN, CDR2 SYDVKM. V lost 3 bases to trimming and J lost 7 bases; unmatched junction nucleotides: 11.

The V and J genes are TRBV4-1 and TRBJ1-4; possible D gene TRBD1, 5 bases. CDR1 is MGHRA, CDR2 YSYEKL, per germline. Trimming took off 0 bases at V and 3 bases at J, with 14 bases between the two ends. CDR3 size: 17 residues. The CDR3 DNA sequence: TGCGCCAGCAGCCAAGATCCCAGGGTTGGAGCTAATGAAAAACTGTTTTTT. Its translation: CASSQDPRVGANEKLFF.

This chain connects TRBV5-1 to TRBJ1-2; TRBD1 aligns across 8 bases. The germline V gene encodes CDR1 SGHRS and CDR2 YFSETQ. The CDR3 has 15 amino acids. The junction had 3 bases not matched to a gene; V was cut back by 0 bases and J by 2 bases. The CDR3 DNA reads TGCGCCAGCAGCTTGGGGGACAGGAGGAACTATGGCTACACCTTC. Translation gives CASSLGDRRNYGYTF.

CDR3 DNA: TGTGCCAGCAGTGATTGGGGGGGGCGCCCGGGTGAAAAACTGTTTTTT. This codes for CASSDWGGRPGEKLFF. The rearrangement links TRBV6-1 to TRBJ1-4; D may be TRBD1 (6 bases). The V and J ends lost 3 bases and 7 bases respectively, with 18 bases between them. Germline loops: CDR1 MNHNS, CDR2 SASEGT. CDR3 length equals 16 residues.

The V and J genes are TRBV6-5 and TRBJ2-7; 7 bases line up with TRBD2. CDR1 MNHEY and CDR2 SVGAGI come from the germline V gene. Losses at the gene ends were 4 bases for V and 0 bases for J; bases not matched to a gene: 6. This CDR3 has 15 residues. CDR3: CASSLSSGLSYEQYF. CDR3 DNA sequence: TGTGCCAGCAGTTTATCTAGCGGCCTCTCCTACGAGCAGTACTTC.

The chain links TRBV10-3 to TRBJ1-3; D is unresolved. The CDR3 runs to 13 residues. The V and J ends lost 8 bases and 2 bases respectively, with 10 bases between them. The germline V gene encodes CDR1 ENHRY and CDR2 SYGVKD. The CDR3 nucleotides read TGTGCCATCGAGGGCAGTACTGGAAACACCATATATTTT. This sequence encodes CAIEGSTGNTIYF.

V usage is TRBV5-1 and J usage is TRBJ2-7, with a possible D match to TRBD1 (6 bases). V was pared by 0 bases and J by 3 bases, with 13 bases between. Germline V lookup: CDR1 SGHRS, CDR2 YFSETQ. This CDR3 has 15 residues. The CDR3 spells CASSLGQGRIYEQYF. The CDR3 nucleotides read TGCGCCAGCAGCTTGGGGCAGGGGCGGATCTACGAGCAGTACTTC.

This chain links TRBV6-1 with TRBJ2-1, with D possibly matching TRBD2 (5 bases). Germline-derived CDR1 and CDR2 are MNHNS and SASEGT. Trimming took off 6 bases at V and 7 bases at J, with 16 bases between the two ends. The CDR3 is 14 residues long. For the CDR3, the DNA is TGTGCCAGCAGGGAAATCGGGAAAGGGAATGAGCAGTTCTTC. Its protein is CASREIGKGNEQFF.

The rearrangement uses TRBV7-9 and TRBJ1-5; possible D gene TRBD1, 5 bases. This CDR3 spans 15 amino acids. CDR1 and CDR2 from the germline V gene are SEHNR and FQNEAQ (reference sequence). V lost 5 bases and J lost 4, with 15 bases in between. The CDR3 DNA reads as TGTGCCAGCAGCATCGGGACTATTGGGAATCAGCCCCAGCATTTT. Its translation: CASSIGTIGNQPQHF.

This chain uses TRBV11-2 with TRBJ1-2; no definite D call. The CDR3 is made up of 13 amino acids. V was pared by 5 bases and J by 8 bases, with 15 bases between. Germline V lookup: CDR1 SGHAT, CDR2 FQNNGV. CDR3 bases: TGTGCCAGCAGCCCCCCTAGAGGTAGGGGCTACACCTTC. Protein: CASSPPRGRGYTF.

The chain joins TRBV2 to TRBJ1-2; D not resolved. Trimming took off 1 base at V and 3 bases at J, with 9 bases between the two ends. CDR3 length equals 14 residues. Germline CDR1 reads SNHLY; CDR2 reads FYNNEI. The CDR3: CASSEGLGDYGYTF. The CDR3 nucleotides are TGTGCCAGCAGTGAAGGGTTGGGCGACTATGGCTACACCTTC.

This chain uses TRBV5-4 with TRBJ2-4; tentative D call: TRBD2 (7 bases). Germline lookup yields CDR1 SGHNT and CDR2 YYREEE (reference sequence). V lost 0 bases and J lost 3, with 16 bases in between. This CDR3 spans 17 amino acids. CDR3 coding DNA: TGTGCCAGCAGCTTGGGAGGGGGGGGTGGGGACAAAAACATTCAGTACTTC. Its protein is CASSLGGGGGDKNIQYF.

The chain joins TRBV6-5 to TRBJ2-1, with TRBD2 identical over 12 bases. There are 15 residues in the CDR3. Trimming at V came to 6 bases and at J to 5 bases, leaving 5 bases not matched to a gene. From germline, CDR1 is MNHEY and CDR2 SVGAGI. As DNA, the CDR3 is TGTGCCAGCAGCCCCGGACTAGCGGGAAACAATGAGCAGTTCTTC. Amino acid sequence: CASSPGLAGNNEQFF.

This chain links TRBV30 with TRBJ1-5, with D possibly being TRBD1 (5 bases). The CDR3 totals 13 residues. The germline CDR1 and CDR2 sequences are GTSNPN and SVGIG (reference sequence). The V gene lost 4 bases and the J gene lost 4 bases, with 11 bases spanning the gap. For the CDR3, the DNA is TGTGCCTGGAAAGGGGTTGGGAATCAGCCCCAGCATTTT. Protein: CAWKGVGNQPQHF.